The clone carrying this T cell receptor beta chain was observed a few times. Antigen unknown. V trimming: 4 bases; J trimming: 7 bases; junction bases outside the gene matches: 4. This CDR3 is 13 amino acids long. In germline, CDR1 is SQVTM, CDR2 ANQGSEA. The record originates from a study of cytomegalovirus exposure and HLA in healthy donors. Study-wide points: Researchers left out some V segments, among them TRBV6-2 and TRBV6-3, as indistinguishable. Sequencing likely produced, as an artifact, a cluster of highly shared sequence variants.

Sampled while nominally healthy, donors likely had unrecorded immune exposures. Researchers ran the PCR with 60 Vbeta and 13 Jbeta primers. This table comes from immunoSEQ multiplex PCR, and its TCRdb copy is limited to in-frame clones, with some not included. The sample carries roughly 150,000 clones, 80% recorded once. The sample taken for sequencing was PBMCs. This chain connects TRBV29-1 to TRBJ2-1; 10 positions agree with TRBD2. This clonotype was sampled from a man aged 18 to 30 in good health and CMV-seropositive. The DNA for the CDR3 is TGCAGCGTTGGGCCTAGCGGGGGTAATGAGCAGTTCTTC. Encoded protein: CSVGPSGGNEQFF.